This is a list of T cell receptor beta chains from one sample in a study of T cell clonotyping in hematopoietic cell transplantation. Some clones are missing from TCRdb's copy, which holds only in-frame ones; the method was immunoSEQ multiplex PCR. The sample lists about 29,000 clones; 92% were seen once. The material sequenced was PBMCs, taken 100 days after allogeneic stem cell transplant. The receptors derive from a female patient between 50 and 59 years old who had an allogeneic stem cell transplant from a related donor, so the T cells may come from the graft donor. Some clones in this sample may be carry-over from other donors' samples. CDR3s include the opening cysteine and the closing phenylalanine or tryptophan. D genes are given only for firm matches. Clone size appears in some rows only: once, few, many, or a class for an expanded clone.

v_gene	d_gene	abundance	len	j_gene	CDR3aa	CDR3nt
TRBV4-1	-	once	15	TRBJ2-7	CASNPRAGPPYEQYF	TGCGCCAGCAATCCTAGAGCAGGGCCGCCCTACGAGCAGTACTTC
TRBV15	-	-	15	TRBJ1-5	CATSRDPGAYQPQHF	TGTGCCACCAGCAGAGATCCGGGGGCCTATCAGCCCCAGCATTTT
TRBV29-1	-	-	10	TRBJ2-5	CSVGVETQYF	TGCAGCGTTGGCGTGGAGACCCAGTACTTC
TRBV6-6	-	-	14	TRBJ1-6	CASRAMPYNSPLHF	TGTGCCAGCAGGGCTATGCCCTATAATTCACCCCTCCACTTT
TRBV7-9	-	-	14	TRBJ1-5	CASVQGNSNQPQHF	TGTGCCAGCGTACAGGGAAATAGCAATCAGCCCCAGCATTTT
TRBV27	-	few	13	TRBJ1-5	CASSLWANQPQHF	TGTGCCAGCAGTCTATGGGCCAATCAGCCCCAGCATTTT
TRBV12-2	-	few	14	TRBJ1-5	CASSHEDSYQPQHF	TGTGCAAGTTCCCATGAGGACAGTTATCAGCCCCAGCATTTT
TRBV5-1	TRBD2	-	15	TRBJ2-3	CASRLSGGSTDTQYF	TGCGCCAGCAGGTTGAGCGGGGGGTCAACAGATACGCAGTATTTT
TRBV7-6	TRBD1	-	16	TRBJ2-7	CASRPHTGQGDYEQYF	TGTGCCAGCAGACCACATACGGGACAGGGGGATTACGAGCAGTACTTC
TRBV7-2	-	-	15	TRBJ2-3	CASSQASGGADTQYF	TGTGCCAGCAGCCAAGCGTCGGGGGGCGCAGATACGCAGTATTTT
TRBV6-1	-	-	15	TRBJ1-2	CASTQGGFELYGYTF	TGTGCCAGCACCCAAGGCGGCTTCGAACTCTATGGCTACACCTTC
TRBV7-3	-	-	14	TRBJ1-1	CASSASSRGTEAFF	TGTGCCAGCAGCGCTTCCTCGCGTGGGACTGAAGCTTTCTTT
TRBV6-5	-	once	15	TRBJ1-2	CASSSDLRRVHGYTF	TGTGCCAGCAGTTCCGATCTGAGGAGGGTACATGGCTACACCTTC
TRBV6-6	-	-	16	TRBJ1-1	CASSYSLRLMNTEAFF	TGTGCCAGCAGTTACTCACTTAGGCTAATGAACACTGAAGCTTTCTTT
TRBV9	TRBD1	medium-sized	15	TRBJ2-5	CASSGGQGSQETQYF	TGTGCCAGCAGCGGAGGACAGGGTTCGCAAGAGACCCAGTACTTC
TRBV6-5	-	-	12	TRBJ2-2	CASNTFTGELFF	TGTGCCAGCAACACTTTCACCGGGGAGCTGTTTTTT
TRBV14	TRBD2	-	15	TRBJ2-3	CASSQASGFTDTQYF	TGTGCCAGCAGCCAGGCTAGCGGATTCACAGATACGCAGTATTTT
TRBV7-9	-	-	13	TRBJ2-3	CASSRGTTDTQYF	TGTGCCAGCAGCCGCGGGACCACGGATACGCAGTATTTT
TRBV25-1	-	-	15	TRBJ2-5	CASRTGTMYQETQYF	TGTGCCAGCAGGACCGGGACCATGTACCAAGAGACCCAGTACTTC
TRBV11-2	-	-	12	TRBJ2-7	CASSSFQGEQYF	TGTGCCAGCAGCTCCTTCCAGGGGGAGCAGTACTTC
TRBV5-1	-	-	14	TRBJ2-5	CASSHGLSQETQYF	TGCGCCAGCAGCCATGGACTATCCCAAGAGACCCAGTACTTC
TRBV7-6	-	-	15	TRBJ1-6	CASSLFQGSGSPLHF	TGTGCCAGCAGCTTATTTCAGGGATCGGGTTCACCCCTCCACTTT
TRBV7-6	TRBD2	-	13	TRBJ2-3	CASSFGGIDTQYF	TGTGCCAGCAGCTTCGGGGGGATTGACACGCAGTATTTT
TRBV4-2	-	-	13	TRBJ1-2	CASSQQGNYGYTF	TGTGCCAGCAGCCAGCAGGGTAACTATGGCTACACCTTC
TRBV5-8	-	-	15	TRBJ2-3	CASSLGGASTDTQYF	TGTGCCAGCAGCTTGGGCGGAGCGAGCACAGATACGCAGTATTTT
TRBV5-8	TRBD1	-	17	TRBJ2-1	CASSGGSWGQGYNEQFF	TGTGCCAGCAGCGGAGGCTCTTGGGGACAGGGGTACAATGAGCAGTTCTTC
TRBV4-2	TRBD2	few	15	TRBJ2-3	CASSQEGLTSGTQYF	TGTGCCAGCAGCCAAGAAGGGTTGACTAGCGGTACGCAGTATTTT
TRBV7-2	-	-	17	TRBJ2-5	CASSLVRRGSARETQYF	TGTGCCAGCAGCTTAGTACGACGGGGGAGTGCACGAGAGACCCAGTACTTC
TRBV21-1	-	-	16	TRBJ2-2	CASSKGGTRNLGELFF	TGTGCCAGCAGCAAAGGGGGCACCAGGAACCTCGGGGAGCTGTTTTTT
TRBV6-7	-	-	15	TRBJ1-5	CARGWGLPSNQPQHF	TGTGCCCGCGGTTGGGGGTTGCCGAGCAATCAGCCCCAGCATTTT
TRBV6-1	TRBD1	-	14	TRBJ1-5	CASSGTGGVQPQHF	TGTGCCAGCAGTGGGACAGGGGGTGTTCAGCCCCAGCATTTT